This T cell receptor beta chain was identified in a study of identifying expanded T cells in peripheral blood. Libraries were prepared by immunoSEQ multiplex PCR; TCRdb keeps only in-frame clonotypes and omits some of them. The repertoire holds fewer than 130,000 clones, with about 89% as singletons. Findings and limits, study-wide: Approximately 2-week clone count variance significantly increased as total template count grew.

V dropped 0 bases and J dropped 1 base, with 6 bases sitting between them. The CDR3 is 14 amino acids. Germline V CDR1 and CDR2: SNHLY, FYNNEI. No infections or other immune events were documented during collection. Concerning this clone: Its target is not known.

V is TRBV2 and J is TRBJ2-5, with D possibly being TRBD2 (5 bases). Source material: blood. The sequence was obtained from a person aged 18 to 75 in good health. DNA of the CDR3: TGTGCCAGCAGTGAAGCTCTAGCCCAAGAGACCCAGTACTTC. It codes for CASSEALAQETQYF.